This T cell receptor beta chain is drawn from a study of CD8+ T cells in alopecia areata. Extracted from the samples, RNA was reverse transcribed into cDNA to serve as the sequencing template. Sequencing used immunoSEQ multiplex PCR; TCRdb keeps in-frame clones, though not all of them. The data show 90,000 to 100,000 clones, about two fifths seen once. Germline values: CDR1 MDHEN, CDR2 SYDVKM. The CDR3 loop spans 14 amino acids. With 5 bases removed from V and 2 bases from J, the gap between germline ends came to 12 bases. Samples from alopecia areata patients were lesional scalp punch biopsies and peripheral blood. PBMCs yielded sorted CD4+ and CD8+ T cells.

The sequencing input was CD4+ T cells sorted from blood. This TCR came from a human donor with alopecia areata. V and J are TRBV28 and TRBJ2-5; no clear D. In nucleotides, the CDR3 is TGTGCCAGCAGTCGCGAGGCCACACAAGAGACCCAGTACTTC. It is translated as CASSREATQETQYF.